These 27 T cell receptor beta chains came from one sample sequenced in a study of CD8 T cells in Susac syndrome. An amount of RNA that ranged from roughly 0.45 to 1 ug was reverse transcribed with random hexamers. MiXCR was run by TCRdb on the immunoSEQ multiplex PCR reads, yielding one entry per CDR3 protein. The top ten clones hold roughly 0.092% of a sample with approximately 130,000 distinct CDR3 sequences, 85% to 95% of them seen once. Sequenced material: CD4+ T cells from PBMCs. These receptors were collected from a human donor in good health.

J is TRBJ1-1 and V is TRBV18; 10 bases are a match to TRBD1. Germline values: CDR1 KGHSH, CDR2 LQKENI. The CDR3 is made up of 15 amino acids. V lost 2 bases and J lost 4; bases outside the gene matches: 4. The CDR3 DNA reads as TGTGCCAGCTCACCAGGGACAGGGGATTCCACTGAAGCTTTCTTT. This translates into CASSPGTGDSTEAFF.

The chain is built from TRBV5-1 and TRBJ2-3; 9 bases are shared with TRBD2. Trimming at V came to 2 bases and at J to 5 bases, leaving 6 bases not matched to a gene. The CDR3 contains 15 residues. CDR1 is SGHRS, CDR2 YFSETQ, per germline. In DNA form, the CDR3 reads TGCGCCAGCAGCTTCACACTAGCGGGCAAAGATACGCAGTATTTT. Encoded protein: CASSFTLAGKDTQYF.

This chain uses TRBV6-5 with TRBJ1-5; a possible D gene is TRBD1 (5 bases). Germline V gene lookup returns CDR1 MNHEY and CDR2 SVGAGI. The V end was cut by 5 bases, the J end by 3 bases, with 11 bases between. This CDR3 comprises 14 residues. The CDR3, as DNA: TGTGCCAGCAGTCCTCAGGGAGTCAATCAGCCCCAGCATTTT. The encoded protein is CASSPQGVNQPQHF.

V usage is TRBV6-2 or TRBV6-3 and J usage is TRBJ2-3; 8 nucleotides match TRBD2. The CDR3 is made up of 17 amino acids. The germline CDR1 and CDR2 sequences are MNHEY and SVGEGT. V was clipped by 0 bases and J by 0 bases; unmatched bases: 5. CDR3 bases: TGTGCCAGCAGTTACTCACCGGCGGGAGGAAGCACAGATACGCAGTATTTT. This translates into CASSYSPAGGSTDTQYF.

CDR3 coding DNA: TGTGCCTGCGGGGCAGGGAGCTCTGGAAACACCATATATTTT. This encodes CACGAGSSGNTIYF. V gene TRBV7-9 combines with J gene TRBJ1-3; TRBD1 is a possible D gene (5 bases). The CDR3 has 14 amino acids. Germline CDR1 reads SEHNR; CDR2 reads FQNEAQ (reference sequence). The germline V and J ends were trimmed by 11 bases and 0 bases, with 14 bases remaining between them.

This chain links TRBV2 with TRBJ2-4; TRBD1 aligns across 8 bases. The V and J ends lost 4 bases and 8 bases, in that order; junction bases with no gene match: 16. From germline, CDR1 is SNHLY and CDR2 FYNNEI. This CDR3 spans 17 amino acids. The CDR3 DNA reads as TGTGCCAGCAGTGGTGTGAGGACAGGGCCTTTGGAGGACATTCAGTACTTC. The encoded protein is CASSGVRTGPLEDIQYF. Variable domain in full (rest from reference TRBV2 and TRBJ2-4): EPEVTQTPSHQVTQMGQEVILRCVPISNHLYFYWYRQILGQKVEFLVSFYNNEISEKSEIFDDQFSVERPDGSNFTLKIRSTKLEDSAMYFCASSGVRTGPLEDIQYFGAGTRLSVL.

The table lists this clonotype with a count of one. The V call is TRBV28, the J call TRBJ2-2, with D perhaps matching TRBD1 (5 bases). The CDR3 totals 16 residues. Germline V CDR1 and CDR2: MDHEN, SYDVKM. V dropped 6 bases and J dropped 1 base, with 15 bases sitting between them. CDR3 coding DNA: TGTGCCAGCAGCGGCTATCTCGGACAGAACACCGGGGAGCTGTTTTTT. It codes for CASSGYLGQNTGELFF. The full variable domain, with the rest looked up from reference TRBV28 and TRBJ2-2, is DVKVTQSSRYLVKRTGEKVFLECVQDMDHENMFWYRQDPGLGLRLIYFSYDVKMKEKGDIPEGYSVSREKKERFSLILESASTNQTSMYLCASSGYLGQNTGELFFGEGSRLTVL.

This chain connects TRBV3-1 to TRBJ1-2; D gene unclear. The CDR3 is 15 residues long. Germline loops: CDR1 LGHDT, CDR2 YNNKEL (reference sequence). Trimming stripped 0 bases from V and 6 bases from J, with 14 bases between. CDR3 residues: CASSQDQARTDGYTF. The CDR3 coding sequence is TGTGCCAGCAGCCAAGATCAGGCCCGGACGGATGGCTACACCTTC.

The CDR3 sequence: CAWSPGYIQYF. The CDR3 region has the DNA TGTGCCTGGAGTCCTGGGTACATTCAGTACTTC. The chain uses TRBV30 and TRBJ2-4, with no clear D. The CDR3 sequence is 11 residues long. The V and J ends lost 2 bases and 8 bases respectively, with 7 bases between them. Germline V gene lookup returns CDR1 GTSNPN and CDR2 SVGIG (reference sequence).

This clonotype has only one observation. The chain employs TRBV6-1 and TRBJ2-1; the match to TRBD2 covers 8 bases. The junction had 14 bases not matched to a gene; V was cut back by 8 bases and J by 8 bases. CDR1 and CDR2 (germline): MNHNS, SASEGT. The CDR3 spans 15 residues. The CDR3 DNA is TGTGCCAGCCTCCAAAGCGGGAGAACCCCAGATGAGCAGTTCTTC. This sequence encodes CASLQSGRTPDEQFF.

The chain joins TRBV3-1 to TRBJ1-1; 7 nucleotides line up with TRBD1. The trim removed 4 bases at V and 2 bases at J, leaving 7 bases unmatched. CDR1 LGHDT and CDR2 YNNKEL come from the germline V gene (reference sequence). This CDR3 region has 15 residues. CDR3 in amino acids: CASSPGGTVNTEAFF. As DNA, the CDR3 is TGTGCCAGCAGCCCAGGCGGGACAGTAAACACTGAAGCTTTCTTT.

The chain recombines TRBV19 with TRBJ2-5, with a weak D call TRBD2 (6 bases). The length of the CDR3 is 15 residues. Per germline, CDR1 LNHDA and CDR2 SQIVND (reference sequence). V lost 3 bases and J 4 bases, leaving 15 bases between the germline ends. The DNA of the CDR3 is TGTGCCAGTAGTATGTGGGGGGAAGTACGAGAGACCCAGTACTTC. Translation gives CASSMWGEVRETQYF.

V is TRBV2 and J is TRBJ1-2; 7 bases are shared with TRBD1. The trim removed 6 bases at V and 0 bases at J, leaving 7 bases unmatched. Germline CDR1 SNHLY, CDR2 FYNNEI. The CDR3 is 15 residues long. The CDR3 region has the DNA TGTGCCAGCAGGGATGGACAGGTTCCTAACTATGGCTACACCTTC. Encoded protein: CASRDGQVPNYGYTF.

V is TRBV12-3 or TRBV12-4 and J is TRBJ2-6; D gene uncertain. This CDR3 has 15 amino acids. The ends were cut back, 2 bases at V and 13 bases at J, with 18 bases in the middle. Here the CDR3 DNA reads TGTGCCAGCAGTTTAACGCAGAGTCCGAGTAAGGTCCTGACTTTC. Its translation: CASSLTQSPSKVLTF.

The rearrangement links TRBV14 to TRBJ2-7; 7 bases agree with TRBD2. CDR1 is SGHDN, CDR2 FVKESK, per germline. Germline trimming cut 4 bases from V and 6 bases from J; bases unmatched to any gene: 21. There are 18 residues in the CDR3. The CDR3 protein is CASSPAVGRNYLRGEQYF. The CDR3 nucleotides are TGTGCCAGCAGCCCCGCCGTCGGGAGGAACTATCTACGTGGCGAGCAGTACTTC.

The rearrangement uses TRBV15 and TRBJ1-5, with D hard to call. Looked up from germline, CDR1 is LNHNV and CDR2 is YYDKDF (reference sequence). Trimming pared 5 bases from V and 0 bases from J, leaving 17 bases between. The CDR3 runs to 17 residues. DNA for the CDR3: TGTGCCACCAGCCGGAATTTCAACAGTTATAGCAATCAGCCCCAGCATTTT. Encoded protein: CATSRNFNSYSNQPQHF.

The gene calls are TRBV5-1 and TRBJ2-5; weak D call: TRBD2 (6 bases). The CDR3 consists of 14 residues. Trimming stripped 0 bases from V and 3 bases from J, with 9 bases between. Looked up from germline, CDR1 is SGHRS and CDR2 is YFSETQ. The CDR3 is CASSLAGTEETQYF. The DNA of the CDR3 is TGCGCCAGCAGCTTGGCCGGGACTGAAGAGACCCAGTACTTC.

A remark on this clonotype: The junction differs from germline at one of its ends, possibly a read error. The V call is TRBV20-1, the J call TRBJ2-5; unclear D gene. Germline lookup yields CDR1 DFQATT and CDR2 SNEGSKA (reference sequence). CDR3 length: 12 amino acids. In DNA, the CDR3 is TGCAGTGCAAGAGGCGTGGCGGAGACCCAGTACTTC. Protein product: CSARGVAETQYF.

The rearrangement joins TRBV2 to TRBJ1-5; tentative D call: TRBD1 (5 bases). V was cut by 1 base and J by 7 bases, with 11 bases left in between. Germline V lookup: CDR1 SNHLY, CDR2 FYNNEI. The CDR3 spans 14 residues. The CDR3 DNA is TGTGCCAGCAGTGAAGGGGGGTTCGGCCAGCCCCAGCATTTT. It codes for CASSEGGFGQPQHF.

The CDR3 bases are TGCAGTGCTAGGCCGGGGACAGGGATCTCCTACGAGCAGTACTTC. This encodes CSARPGTGISYEQYF. The chain recombines TRBV20-1 with TRBJ2-7; TRBD1 matches 9 bases. From germline, CDR1 is DFQATT and CDR2 SNEGSKA (reference sequence). The CDR3 contains 15 residues. The V gene end was trimmed by 3 bases and the J gene end by 0 bases; junction bases not matched to a gene: 6.

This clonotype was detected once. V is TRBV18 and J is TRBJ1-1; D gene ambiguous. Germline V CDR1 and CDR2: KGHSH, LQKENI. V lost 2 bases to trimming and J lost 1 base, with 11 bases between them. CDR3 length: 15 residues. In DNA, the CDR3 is TGTGCCAGCTCACCATTGGGAGGGAAGAACACTGAAGCTTTCTTT. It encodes CASSPLGGKNTEAFF.

The CDR3 protein is CASSLRLASEETQYF. CDR3 DNA: TGTGCCAGCAGCTTACGGCTGGCTTCGGAGGAGACCCAGTACTTC. The genes are TRBV7-2 and TRBJ2-5; D is uncertain. The CDR3 extends over 15 amino acids. Germline CDR1 reads SGHTA; CDR2 reads FQGNSA. The V and J ends lost 2 bases and 5 bases respectively, with 15 bases between them.

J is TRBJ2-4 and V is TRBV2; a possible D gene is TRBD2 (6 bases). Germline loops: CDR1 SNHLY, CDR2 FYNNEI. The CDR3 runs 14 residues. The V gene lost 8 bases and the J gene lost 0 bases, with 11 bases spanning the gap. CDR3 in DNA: TGTGCCAGCGTTGGGGGACTAGCCAAAAACATTCAGTACTTC. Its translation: CASVGGLAKNIQYF.

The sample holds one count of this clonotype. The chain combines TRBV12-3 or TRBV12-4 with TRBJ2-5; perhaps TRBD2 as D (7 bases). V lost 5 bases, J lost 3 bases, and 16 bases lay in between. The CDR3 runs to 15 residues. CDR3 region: CASSPRGGGEETQYF. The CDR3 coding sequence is TGTGCCAGCAGTCCCCGGGGAGGGGGAGAAGAGACCCAGTACTTC.

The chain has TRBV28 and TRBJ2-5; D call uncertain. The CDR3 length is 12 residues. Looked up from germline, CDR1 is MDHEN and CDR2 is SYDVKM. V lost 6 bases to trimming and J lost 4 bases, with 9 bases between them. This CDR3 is CASSQRRETQYF. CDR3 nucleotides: TGTGCCAGCAGCCAGAGGCGAGAGACCCAGTACTTC. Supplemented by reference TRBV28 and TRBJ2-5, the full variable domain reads DVKVTQSSRYLVKRTGEKVFLECVQDMDHENMFWYRQDPGLGLRLIYFSYDVKMKEKGDIPEGYSVSREKKERFSLILESASTNQTSMYLCASSQRRETQYFGPGTRLLVL.

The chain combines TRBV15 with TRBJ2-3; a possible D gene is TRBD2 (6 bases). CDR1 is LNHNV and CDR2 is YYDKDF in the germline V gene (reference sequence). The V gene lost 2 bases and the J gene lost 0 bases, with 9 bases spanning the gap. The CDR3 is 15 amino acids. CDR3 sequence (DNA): TGTGCCACCAGCAGACAAAGCGGGAGCACAGATACGCAGTATTTT. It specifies CATSRQSGSTDTQYF.

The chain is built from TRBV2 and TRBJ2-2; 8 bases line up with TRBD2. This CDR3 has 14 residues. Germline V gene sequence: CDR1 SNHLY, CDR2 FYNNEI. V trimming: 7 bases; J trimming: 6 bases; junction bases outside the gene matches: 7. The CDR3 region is CASNRREVAGELFF. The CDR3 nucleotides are TGTGCCAGCAATAGGCGGGAGGTGGCCGGGGAGCTGTTTTTT. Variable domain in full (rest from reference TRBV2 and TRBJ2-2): EPEVTQTPSHQVTQMGQEVILRCVPISNHLYFYWYRQILGQKVEFLVSFYNNEISEKSEIFDDQFSVERPDGSNFTLKIRSTKLEDSAMYFCASNRREVAGELFFGEGSRLTVL.